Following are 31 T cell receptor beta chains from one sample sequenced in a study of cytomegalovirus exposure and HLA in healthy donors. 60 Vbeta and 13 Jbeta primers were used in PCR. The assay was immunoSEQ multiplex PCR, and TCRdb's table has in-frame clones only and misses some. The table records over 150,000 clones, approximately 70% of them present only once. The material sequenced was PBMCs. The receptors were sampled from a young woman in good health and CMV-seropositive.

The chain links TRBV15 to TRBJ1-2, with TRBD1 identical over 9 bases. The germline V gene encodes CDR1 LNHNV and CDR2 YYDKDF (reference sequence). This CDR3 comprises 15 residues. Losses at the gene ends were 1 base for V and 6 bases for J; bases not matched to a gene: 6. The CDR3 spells CATSRGIQGANGYTF. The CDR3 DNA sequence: TGTGCCACCAGCAGAGGGATACAGGGGGCGAATGGCTACACCTTC.

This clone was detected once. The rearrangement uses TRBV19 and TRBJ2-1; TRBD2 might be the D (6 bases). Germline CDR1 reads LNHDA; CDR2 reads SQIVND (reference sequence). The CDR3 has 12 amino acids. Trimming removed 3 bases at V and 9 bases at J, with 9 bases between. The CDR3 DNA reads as TGTGCCAGTAGTATTAGGGGAGGTGAGCAGTTCTTC. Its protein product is CASSIRGGEQFF.

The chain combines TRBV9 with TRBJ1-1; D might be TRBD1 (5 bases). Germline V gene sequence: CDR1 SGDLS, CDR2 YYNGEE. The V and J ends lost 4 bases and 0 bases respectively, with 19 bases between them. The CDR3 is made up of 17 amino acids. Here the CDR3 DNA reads TGTGCCAGCAGCCCAGAAGACAGATTATACCTGAACACTGAAGCTTTCTTT. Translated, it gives CASSPEDRLYLNTEAFF.

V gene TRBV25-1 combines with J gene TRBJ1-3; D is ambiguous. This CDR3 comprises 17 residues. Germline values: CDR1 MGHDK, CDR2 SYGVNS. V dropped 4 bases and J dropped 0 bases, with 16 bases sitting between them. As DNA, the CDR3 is TGTGCCAGCAGTGCCCCCGGAGGGCCCCACTCTGGAAACACCATATATTTT. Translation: CASSAPGGPHSGNTIYF. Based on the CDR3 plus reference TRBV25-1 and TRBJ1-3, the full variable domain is EADIYQTPRYLVIGTGKKITLECSQTMGHDKMYWYQQDPGMELHLIHYSYGVNSTEKGDLSSESTVSRIRTEHFPLTLESARPSHTSQYLCASSAPGGPHSGNTIYFGEGSWLTVV.

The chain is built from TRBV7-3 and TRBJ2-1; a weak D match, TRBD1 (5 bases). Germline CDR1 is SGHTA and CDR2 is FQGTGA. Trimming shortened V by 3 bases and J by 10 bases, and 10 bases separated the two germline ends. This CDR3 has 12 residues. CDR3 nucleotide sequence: TGTGCCAGCAGCTTTTCTGGACAAGAGCAGTTCTTC. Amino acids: CASSFSGQEQFF.

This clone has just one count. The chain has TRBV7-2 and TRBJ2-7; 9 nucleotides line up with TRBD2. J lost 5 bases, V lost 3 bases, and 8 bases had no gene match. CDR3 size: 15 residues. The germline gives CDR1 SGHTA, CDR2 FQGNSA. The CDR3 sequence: CASSLLYSGGHEQYF. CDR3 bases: TGTGCCAGCAGCTTGCTATATAGCGGGGGTCACGAGCAGTACTTC.

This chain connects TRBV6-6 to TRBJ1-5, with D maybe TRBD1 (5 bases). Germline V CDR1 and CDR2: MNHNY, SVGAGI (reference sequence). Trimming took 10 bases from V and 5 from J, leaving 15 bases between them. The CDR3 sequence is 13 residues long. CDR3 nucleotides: TGTGCCACCGGGCAGGGAAAGGATCAGCCCCAGCATTTT. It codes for CATGQGKDQPQHF.

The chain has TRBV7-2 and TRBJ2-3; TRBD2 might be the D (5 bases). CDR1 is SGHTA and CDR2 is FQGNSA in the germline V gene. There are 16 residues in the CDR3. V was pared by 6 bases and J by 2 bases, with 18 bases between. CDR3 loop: CASRMALGRYTDTQYF. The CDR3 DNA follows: TGTGCCAGCAGGATGGCCTTAGGGAGATACACAGATACGCAGTATTTT.

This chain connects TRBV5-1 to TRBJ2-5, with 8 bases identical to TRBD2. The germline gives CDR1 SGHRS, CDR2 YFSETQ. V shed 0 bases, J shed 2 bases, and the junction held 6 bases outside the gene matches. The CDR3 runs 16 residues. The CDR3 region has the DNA TGCGCCAGCAGCTTGGTGGGCGGGGGGTCTCAAGAGACCCAGTACTTC. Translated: CASSLVGGGSQETQYF.

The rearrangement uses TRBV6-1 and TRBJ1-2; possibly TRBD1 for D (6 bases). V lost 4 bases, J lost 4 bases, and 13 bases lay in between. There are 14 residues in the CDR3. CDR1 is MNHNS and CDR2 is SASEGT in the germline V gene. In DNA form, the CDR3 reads TGTGCCAGCAGTGGATTACAGGGATTCTATGGCTACACCTTC. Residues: CASSGLQGFYGYTF.

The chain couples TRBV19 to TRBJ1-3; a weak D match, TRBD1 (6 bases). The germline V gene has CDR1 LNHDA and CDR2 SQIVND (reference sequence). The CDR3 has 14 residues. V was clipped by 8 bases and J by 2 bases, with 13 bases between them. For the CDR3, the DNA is TGTGCCAGTTACAGGGTAGAACCTGGAAACACCATATATTTT. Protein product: CASYRVEPGNTIYF.

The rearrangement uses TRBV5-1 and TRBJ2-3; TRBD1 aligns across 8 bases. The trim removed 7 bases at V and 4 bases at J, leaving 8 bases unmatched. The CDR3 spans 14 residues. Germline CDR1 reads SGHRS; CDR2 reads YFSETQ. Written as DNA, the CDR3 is TGCGCCAGCGCCCTGGACAGGGCGCCAGATACGCAGTATTTT. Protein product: CASALDRAPDTQYF.

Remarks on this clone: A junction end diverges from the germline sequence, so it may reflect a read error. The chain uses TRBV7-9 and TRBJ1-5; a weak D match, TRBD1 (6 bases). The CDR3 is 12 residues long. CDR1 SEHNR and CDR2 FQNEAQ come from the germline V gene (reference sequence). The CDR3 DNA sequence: TGTTCCAGCAGCCTGACAGGTCTGCCCCAGCATTTT. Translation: CSSSLTGLPQHF.

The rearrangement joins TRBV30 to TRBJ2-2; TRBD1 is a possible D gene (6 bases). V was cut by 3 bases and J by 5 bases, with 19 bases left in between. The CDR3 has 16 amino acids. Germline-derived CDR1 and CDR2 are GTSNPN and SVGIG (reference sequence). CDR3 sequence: CAWRGAEVIRTGELFF. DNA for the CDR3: TGTGCCTGGAGGGGGGCGGAGGTAATAAGGACCGGGGAGCTGTTTTTT.

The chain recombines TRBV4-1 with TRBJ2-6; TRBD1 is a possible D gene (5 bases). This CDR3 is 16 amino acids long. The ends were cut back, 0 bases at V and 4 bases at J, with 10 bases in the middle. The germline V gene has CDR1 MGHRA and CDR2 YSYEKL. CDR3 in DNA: TGCGCCAGCAGCCAAGACCCAGGGCCCGGGGCCAACGTCCTGACTTTC. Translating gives CASSQDPGPGANVLTF.

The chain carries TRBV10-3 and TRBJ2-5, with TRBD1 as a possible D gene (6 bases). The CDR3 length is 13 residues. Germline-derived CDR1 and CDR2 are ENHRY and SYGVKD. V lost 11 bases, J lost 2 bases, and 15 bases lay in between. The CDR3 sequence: CAAKQGSQETQYF. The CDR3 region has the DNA TGTGCCGCGAAACAGGGATCACAAGAGACCCAGTACTTC.

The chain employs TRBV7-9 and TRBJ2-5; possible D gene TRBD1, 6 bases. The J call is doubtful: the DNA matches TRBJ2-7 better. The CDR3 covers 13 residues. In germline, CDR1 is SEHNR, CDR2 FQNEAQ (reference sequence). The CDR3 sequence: CASSGTRNYEQYF. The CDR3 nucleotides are TGTGCCAGCTCCGGGACAAGGAACTACGAGCAGTACTTC.

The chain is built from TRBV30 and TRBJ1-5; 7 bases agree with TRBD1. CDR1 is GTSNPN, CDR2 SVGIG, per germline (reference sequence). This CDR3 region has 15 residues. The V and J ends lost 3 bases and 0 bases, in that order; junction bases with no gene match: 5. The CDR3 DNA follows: TGTGCCTGGAGAGGGGGCAGCCATAGCAATCAGCCCCAGCATTTT. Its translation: CAWRGGSHSNQPQHF.

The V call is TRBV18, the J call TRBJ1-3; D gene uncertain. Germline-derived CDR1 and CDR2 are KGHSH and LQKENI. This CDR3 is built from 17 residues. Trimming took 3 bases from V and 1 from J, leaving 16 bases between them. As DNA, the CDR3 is TGTGCCAGCTCACCCATTGGAAAGCCGGAGTCTGGAAACACCATATATTTT. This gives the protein CASSPIGKPESGNTIYF.

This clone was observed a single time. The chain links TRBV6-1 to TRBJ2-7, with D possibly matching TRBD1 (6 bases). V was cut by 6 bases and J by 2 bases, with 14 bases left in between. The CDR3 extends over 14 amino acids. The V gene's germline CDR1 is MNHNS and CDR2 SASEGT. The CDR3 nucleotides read TGTGCCAGCAGGCGAGGGGGTCCCCCCTACGAGCAGTACTTC. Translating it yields CASRRGGPPYEQYF.

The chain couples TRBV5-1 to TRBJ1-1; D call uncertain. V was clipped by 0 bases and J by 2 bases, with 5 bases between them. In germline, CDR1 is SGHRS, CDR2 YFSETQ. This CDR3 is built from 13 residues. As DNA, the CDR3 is TGCGCCAGCAGCTTGGCGACAAACACTGAAGCTTTCTTT. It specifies CASSLATNTEAFF.

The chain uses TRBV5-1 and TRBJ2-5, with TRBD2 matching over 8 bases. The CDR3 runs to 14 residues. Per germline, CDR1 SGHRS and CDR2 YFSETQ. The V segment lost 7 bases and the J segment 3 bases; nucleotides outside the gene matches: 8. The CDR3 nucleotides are TGCGCCAGCCGGCAGGAACTAGCGGAAGAGACCCAGTACTTC. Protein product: CASRQELAEETQYF.

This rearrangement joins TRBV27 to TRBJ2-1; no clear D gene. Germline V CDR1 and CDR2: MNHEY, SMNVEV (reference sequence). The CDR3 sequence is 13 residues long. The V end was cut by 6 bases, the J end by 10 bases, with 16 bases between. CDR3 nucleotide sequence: TGTGCCAGCAGCTTGGGCCCGCGTAACGAGCAGTTCTTC. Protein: CASSLGPRNEQFF.

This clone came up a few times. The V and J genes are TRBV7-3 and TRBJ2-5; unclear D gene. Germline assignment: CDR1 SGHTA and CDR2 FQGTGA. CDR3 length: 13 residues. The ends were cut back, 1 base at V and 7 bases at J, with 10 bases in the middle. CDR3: CASSLSGPGTQYF. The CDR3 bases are TGTGCCAGCAGCTTAAGCGGCCCCGGGACCCAGTACTTC.

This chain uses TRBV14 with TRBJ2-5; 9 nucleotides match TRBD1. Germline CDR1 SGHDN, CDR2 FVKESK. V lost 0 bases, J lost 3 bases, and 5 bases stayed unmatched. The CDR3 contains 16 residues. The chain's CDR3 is CASSQDPGQGKETQYF. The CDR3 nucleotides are TGTGCCAGCAGCCAAGACCCGGGACAGGGAAAAGAGACCCAGTACTTC.

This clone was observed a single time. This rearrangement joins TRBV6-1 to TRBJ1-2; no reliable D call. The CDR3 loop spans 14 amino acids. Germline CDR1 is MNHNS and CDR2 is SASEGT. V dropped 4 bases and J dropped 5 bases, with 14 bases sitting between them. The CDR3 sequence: CASSGKGGRYGYTF. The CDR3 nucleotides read TGTGCCAGCAGTGGAAAGGGAGGACGGTATGGCTACACCTTC.

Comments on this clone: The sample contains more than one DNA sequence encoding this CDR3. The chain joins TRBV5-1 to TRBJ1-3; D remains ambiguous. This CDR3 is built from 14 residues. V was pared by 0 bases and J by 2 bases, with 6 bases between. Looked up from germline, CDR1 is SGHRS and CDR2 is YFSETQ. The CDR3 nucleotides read TGCGCCAGCAGCTTGGCGGGGACTGGAAACACCATATATTTT. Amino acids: CASSLAGTGNTIYF.

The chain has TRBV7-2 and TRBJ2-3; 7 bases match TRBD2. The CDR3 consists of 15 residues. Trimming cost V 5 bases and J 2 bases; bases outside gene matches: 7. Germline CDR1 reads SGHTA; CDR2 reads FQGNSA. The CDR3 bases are TGTGCCAGCAGCGACCGGACTAGAAACACAGATACGCAGTATTTT. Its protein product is CASSDRTRNTDTQYF.

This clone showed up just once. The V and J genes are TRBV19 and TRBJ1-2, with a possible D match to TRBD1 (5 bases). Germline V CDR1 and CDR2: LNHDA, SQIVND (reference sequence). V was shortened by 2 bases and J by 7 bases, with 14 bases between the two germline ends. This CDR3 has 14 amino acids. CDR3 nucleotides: TGTGCCAGTAGTATAATCGGACAAACCCCTGGCTACACCTTC. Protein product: CASSIIGQTPGYTF.

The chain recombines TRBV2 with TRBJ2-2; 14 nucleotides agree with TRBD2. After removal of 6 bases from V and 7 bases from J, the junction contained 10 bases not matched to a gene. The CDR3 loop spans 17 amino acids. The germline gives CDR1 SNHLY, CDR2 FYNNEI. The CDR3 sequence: CASRLTTSGGAYGELFF. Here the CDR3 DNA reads TGTGCCAGCAGACTCACGACTAGCGGGGGGGCCTACGGGGAGCTGTTTTTT.

As DNA, the CDR3 is TGTGCCAGCAGCCGAATCGACAGGGGCGGGGAGCTGTTTTTT. Encoded protein: CASSRIDRGGELFF. This chain uses TRBV14 with TRBJ2-2, with 8 bases fitting TRBD1. Losses at the gene ends were 4 bases for V and 7 bases for J; bases not matched to a gene: 5. The germline CDR1 and CDR2 sequences are SGHDN and FVKESK. The CDR3 consists of 14 residues.